This T cell receptor beta chain was identified in a study of T cells after somatic rescue of genetic block. The table came from immunoSEQ multiplex PCR; TCRdb's copy has only in-frame clones and leaves some out. Of tens of thousands of clones listed, roughly 96% were seen once; the top ten hold about 0.075%. Trimming cost V 0 bases and J 0 bases, with 5 bases left between them. Germline V gene lookup returns CDR1 ENHRY and CDR2 SYGVKD. The CDR3 consists of 14 residues. The rearrangement joins TRBV10-3 to TRBJ1-1; D is undetermined. This receptor was taken from a child less than two years old. Input material: peripheral blood mononuclear cells (PBMCs). The CDR3 bases are TGTGCCATCAGTGAGTCAAAAATGAACACTGAAGCTTTCTTT. Translation gives CAISESKMNTEAFF.